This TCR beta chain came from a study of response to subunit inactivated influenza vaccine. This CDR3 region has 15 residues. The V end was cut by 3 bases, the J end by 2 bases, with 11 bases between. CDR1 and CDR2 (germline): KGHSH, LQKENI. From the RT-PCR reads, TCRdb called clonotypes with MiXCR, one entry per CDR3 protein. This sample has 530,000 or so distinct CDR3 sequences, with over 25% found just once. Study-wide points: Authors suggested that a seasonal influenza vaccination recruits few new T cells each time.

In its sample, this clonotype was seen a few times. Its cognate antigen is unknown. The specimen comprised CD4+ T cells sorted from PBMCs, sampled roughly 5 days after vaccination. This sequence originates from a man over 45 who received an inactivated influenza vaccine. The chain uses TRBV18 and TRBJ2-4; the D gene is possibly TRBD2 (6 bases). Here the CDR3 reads CASSPEGLPKNIQYF. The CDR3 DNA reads TGTGCCAGCTCACCGGAGGGTTTGCCCAAAAACATTCAGTACTTC. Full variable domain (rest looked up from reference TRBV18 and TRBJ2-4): NAGVMQNPRHLVRRRGQEARLRCSPMKGHSHVYWYRQLPEEGLKFMVYLQKENIIDESGMPKERFSAEFPKEGPSILRIQQVVRGDSAAYFCASSPEGLPKNIQYFGAGTRLSVL.